One sample yielded the 30 T cell receptor beta chains listed below, sequenced in a study of shared clonotypes between healthy human individuals. Data came from immunoSEQ multiplex PCR; TCRdb stores just in-frame clones and leaves some out. The profile shows some 1.5 million clones, roughly 96% of them singletons. Sequencing was done on a sample of naive CD4+ T cells sorted from blood. As for subset: CD45RA+ positively selected. The source is a man aged 25-45 years in good health.

The V and J genes are TRBV11-2 and TRBJ1-1; D is unclear. CDR1 is SGHAT and CDR2 is FQNNGV in the germline V gene. The CDR3 has 13 residues. Deletions cut 2 bases from V and 1 base from J, with 5 bases between. The CDR3 DNA reads as TGTGCCAGCAGCTTATTCCCGAACACTGAAGCTTTCTTT. Translation: CASSLFPNTEAFF.

The chain employs TRBV4-3 and TRBJ2-2; 11 positions agree with TRBD1. V lost 0 bases and J lost 6; bases outside the gene matches: 15. In germline, CDR1 is LGHNA, CDR2 YSLEER. The CDR3 spans 20 residues. CDR3 region: CASSQESPFSGQGAPGELFF. The CDR3 DNA reads TGCGCCAGCAGCCAAGAATCACCCTTTTCAGGACAGGGGGCCCCCGGGGAGCTGTTTTTT.

Here the CDR3 reads CASSVEGTVGELFF. DNA of the CDR3: TGTGCCAGCAGCGTTGAGGGGACTGTCGGGGAGCTGTTTTTT. The J gene is TRBJ2-2, the V gene TRBV9; TRBD2 is a possible D gene (6 bases). Germline V lookup: CDR1 SGDLS, CDR2 YYNGEE. This CDR3 comprises 14 residues. V was cut by 2 bases and J by 7 bases, with 12 bases left in between.

The gene calls are TRBV6-1 and TRBJ2-5; 10 bases match TRBD1. The CDR3 runs to 13 residues. Germline lookup yields CDR1 MNHNS and CDR2 SASEGT. J gave up 5 bases and V 7 bases, and 4 bases lay outside the gene matches. The CDR3 is CASKDRGRETQYF. The CDR3 coding sequence is TGTGCCAGCAAGGACAGGGGGAGGGAGACCCAGTACTTC.

This chain links TRBV28 with TRBJ1-2; unclear D gene. Germline CDR1 is MDHEN and CDR2 is SYDVKM. The CDR3 totals 12 residues. The V gene lost 6 bases and the J gene lost 8 bases, with 13 bases spanning the gap. DNA of the CDR3: TGTGCCAGCAGAAACAGCTTTCTAGGCTACACCTTC. Residues: CASRNSFLGYTF.

Comments on this clone: The sample has other DNA sequences that encode this CDR3 too. This chain connects TRBV4-2 to TRBJ1-1, with 9 positions matching TRBD1. Looked up from germline, CDR1 is LGHNA and CDR2 is YNFKEQ. The CDR3 extends over 13 amino acids. After removal of 3 bases from V and 4 bases from J, the junction contained 0 bases not matched to a gene. This CDR3 is CASSQDRGTEAFF. Written as DNA, the CDR3 is TGTGCCAGCAGCCAGGACAGGGGCACTGAAGCTTTCTTT.

The chain has TRBV27 and TRBJ2-7; 10 bases agree with TRBD1. The CDR3 runs 14 residues. Unmatched junction bases numbered 2, after V lost 6 bases and J lost 0 bases. The germline V gene has CDR1 MNHEY and CDR2 SMNVEV (reference sequence). In DNA, the CDR3 is TGTGCCAGCAGGGGACAGGGGCGCTCCTACGAGCAGTACTTC. It encodes CASRGQGRSYEQYF.

A single count supports this clone. The V call is TRBV25-1, the J call TRBJ2-2; D unresolved. The CDR3 spans 17 residues. Germline CDR1 is MGHDK and CDR2 is SYGVNS. Between the trimmed V and J ends, which lost 1 base and 5 bases, there was a span of 17 bases. The CDR3 sequence is CASSESLKARATGELFF. In DNA form, the CDR3 reads TGTGCCAGCAGTGAATCGTTGAAGGCCAGAGCAACCGGGGAGCTGTTTTTT.

The chain links TRBV7-2 to TRBJ2-7; no clear D. The V gene lost 1 base and the J gene lost 3 bases, with 19 bases spanning the gap. CDR3 length: 17 residues. The V gene's germline CDR1 is SGHTA and CDR2 FQGNSA. CDR3 region: CASSLGATLGRIYEQYF. CDR3 nucleotide sequence: TGTGCCAGCAGCTTAGGGGCCACTCTTGGACGGATCTACGAGCAGTACTTC. The whole variable domain, remainder taken from reference TRBV7-2 and TRBJ2-7, is GAGVSQSPSNKVTEKGKDVELRCDPISGHTALYWYRQSLGQGLEFLIYFQGNSAPDKSGLPSDRFSAERTGGSVSTLTIQRTQQEDSAVYLCASSLGATLGRIYEQYFGPGTRLTVT.

The rearrangement links TRBV7-2 to TRBJ2-1, with 12 positions matching TRBD2. Germline values: CDR1 SGHTA, CDR2 FQGNSA. CDR3 length: 17 residues. With 0 bases clipped from V and 9 bases from J, the junction kept 9 bases outside the gene matches. CDR3 amino acids: CASSLAQPSGRAGEQFF. For the CDR3, the DNA is TGTGCCAGCAGCTTAGCGCAGCCTAGCGGGAGGGCCGGTGAGCAGTTCTTC.

The CDR3 sequence is CASSLYRDDEFQYF. The DNA for the CDR3 is TGTGCCAGCTCACTCTACCGGGACGATGAGTTTCAGTACTTC. This chain connects TRBV18 to TRBJ2-4; D is perhaps TRBD1 or TRBD2 (5 bases each). Trimming removed 4 bases from V and 11 bases from J, with 18 bases in between. The germline gives CDR1 KGHSH, CDR2 LQKENI. This CDR3 spans 14 amino acids.

The genes are TRBV5-4 and TRBJ1-3, with D perhaps matching TRBD1 (5 bases). V gave up 1 base and J gave up 0 bases, with 14 bases separating them. This CDR3 is 17 amino acids long. Germline loops: CDR1 SGHNT, CDR2 YYREEE (reference sequence). The CDR3 protein is CASSLNMGGFSGNTIYF. As DNA, the CDR3 is TGTGCCAGCAGCTTGAATATGGGGGGTTTCTCTGGAAACACCATATATTTT.

The V gene is TRBV7-8, the J gene TRBJ2-1, with TRBD2 as a possible D gene (6 bases). Trimming left V 2 bases short and J 4 bases short, with 15 bases between. Germline CDR1 SGHVS, CDR2 FQNEAQ. The CDR3 is made up of 16 amino acids. CDR3 nucleotides: TGTGCCAGCAGCTTATGGAGGGTGGAGAGGTACAATGAGCAGTTCTTC. Its translation: CASSLWRVERYNEQFF. The full variable domain, completed using reference TRBV7-8 and TRBJ2-1, is GAGVSQSPRYKVAKRGQDVALRCDPISGHVSLFWYQQALGQGPEFLTYFQNEAQLDKSGLPSDRFFAERPEGSVSTLKIQRTQQEDSAVYLCASSLWRVERYNEQFFGPGTRLTVL.

The DNA for the CDR3 is TGTGCCAGCAGTGAAGCCGAAGGAAGGGGGCTAGCGGGCTTGGCGGAGACCCAGTACTTC. Its protein is CASSEAEGRGLAGLAETQYF. The chain has TRBV2 and TRBJ2-5; tentatively, D is TRBD2 (8 bases). The CDR3 has 20 residues. CDR1 and CDR2 from the germline V gene are SNHLY and FYNNEI. V lost 0 bases, J lost 5 bases, and 28 bases lay in between.

V and J are TRBV6-1 and TRBJ2-1; D ambiguous. The CDR3 spans 14 residues. Per germline, CDR1 MNHNS and CDR2 SASEGT. V gave up 7 bases and J gave up 10 bases, with 20 bases separating them. The CDR3 sequence is CASTPFGSNGEQFF. The CDR3 DNA sequence: TGTGCCAGCACTCCCTTCGGTTCAAACGGGGAGCAGTTCTTC.

V usage is TRBV21-1 and J usage is TRBJ2-7. TRBV21-1 is a pseudogene segment. This CDR3 comprises 15 residues. The chain's CDR3 is CASTREGGKRYEQYF. In nucleotides, the CDR3 is TGTGCCAGCACCCGAGAGGGGGGAAAGAGGTACGAGCAGTACTTC.

On this clone itself: Additional DNA sequences in this sample encode the identical CDR3. This chain joins TRBV5-1 and TRBJ2-3, with D perhaps matching TRBD2 (6 bases). Per the germline V gene, CDR1 is SGHRS and CDR2 is YFSETQ. Trimming shortened V by 4 bases and J by 0 bases, and 12 bases separated the two germline ends. This CDR3 has 15 amino acids. This chain's CDR3 is CASSPSGSSTDTQYF. The CDR3 DNA sequence: TGCGCCAGCAGCCCAAGCGGGTCTAGCACAGATACGCAGTATTTT.

The chain carries TRBV7-8 and TRBJ2-7; no clear D gene. Deletions cut 1 base from V and 2 bases from J, with 12 bases between. The germline V gene has CDR1 SGHVS and CDR2 FQNEAQ. The CDR3 has 15 residues. CDR3 sequence reads: CASSLGVSSTYEQYF. The CDR3 DNA is TGTGCCAGCAGCTTAGGGGTTAGCAGCACCTACGAGCAGTACTTC.

The chain recombines TRBV4-1 with TRBJ2-1; D may match TRBD1 or TRBD2 (5 bases each). V dropped 0 bases and J dropped 7 bases, with 16 bases sitting between them. The CDR3 is made up of 16 amino acids. The germline gives CDR1 MGHRA, CDR2 YSYEKL. The CDR3 sequence: CASSQDPRGTFNEQFF. CDR3 bases: TGCGCCAGCAGCCAAGATCCCCGAGGGACCTTTAATGAGCAGTTCTTC.

The V gene is TRBV7-2, the J gene TRBJ2-7; D possibly corresponds to TRBD1 (6 bases). With 3 bases removed from V and 2 bases from J, the gap between germline ends came to 14 bases. The CDR3 runs 15 residues. Germline loops: CDR1 SGHTA, CDR2 FQGNSA. CDR3 region: CASSLLQGSPYEQYF. CDR3 sequence (DNA): TGTGCCAGCAGCTTGCTTCAGGGGTCCCCCTACGAGCAGTACTTC.

V is TRBV5-1 and J is TRBJ2-4; D is possibly TRBD1 (5 bases). CDR1 is SGHRS and CDR2 is YFSETQ in the germline V gene. The V gene lost 1 base and the J gene lost 6 bases, with 20 bases spanning the gap. The CDR3 length is 17 residues. The DNA for the CDR3 is TGCGCCAGCAGCTTGAACGCTCAGGGTTTGTCGGGAAACATTCAGTACTTC. Protein sequence: CASSLNAQGLSGNIQYF.

The chain has TRBV10-1 and TRBJ1-1; D is perhaps TRBD1 (6 bases). V was cut by 4 bases and J by 0 bases, with 12 bases left in between. The CDR3 sequence is 15 residues long. Germline V gives CDR1 WNHNN, CDR2 SYGVQD (reference sequence). The CDR3 DNA reads as TGCGCCAGCAGTGGGCAGGGGCAAGTGAACACTGAAGCTTTCTTT. Encoded protein: CASSGQGQVNTEAFF.

V usage is TRBV19 and J usage is TRBJ2-7; TRBD1 matches at 8 bases. The CDR3 runs to 14 residues. V dropped 7 bases and J dropped 0; count of bases not matched to a gene: 5. Germline CDR1 is LNHDA and CDR2 is SQIVND (reference sequence). The CDR3 region is CASTRTGSSYEQYF. The CDR3 nucleotides are TGTGCCAGTACTCGGACAGGGAGCTCCTACGAGCAGTACTTC.

As for this clone: The sample has other DNA sequences that encode this CDR3 too. This sequence joins TRBV5-1 and TRBJ2-7, with 10 positions matching TRBD1. Germline CDR1 and CDR2: SGHRS and YFSETQ. This CDR3 has 14 residues. The ends lost 4 bases at V and 2 bases at J; junction bases unmatched: 3. DNA for the CDR3: TGCGCCAGCAGCAGGACAGGGGGGCCCTACGAGCAGTACTTC. Translation: CASSRTGGPYEQYF.

With regard to this clone: The junction and the germline gene differ at one end; a read error may be behind it. At the DNA level, this CDR3 is encoded by other sequences in the same sample as well. The V and J genes are TRBV5-5 and TRBJ1-4; TRBD1 matches 8 bases. This CDR3 has 17 amino acids. CDR1 and CDR2 (germline): SGHKS, YYEKEE (reference sequence). Written as DNA, the CDR3 is TGTGCTAGCAGGGGGCTTCCCGGGCGGACAACTAATGAAAAACTGTTTTTT. Translation: CASRGLPGRTTNEKLFF.

V is TRBV11-2 and J is TRBJ2-3; D uncertain. Looked up from germline, CDR1 is SGHAT and CDR2 is FQNNGV. The CDR3 is made up of 16 amino acids. V gave up 2 bases and J gave up 1 base, with 13 bases separating them. CDR3: CASSLSGGMGTDTQYF. In DNA form, the CDR3 reads TGTGCCAGCAGCTTATCAGGTGGAATGGGCACAGATACGCAGTATTTT.

The chain links TRBV23-1 to TRBJ2-1; maybe TRBD2 (5 bases). TRBV23-1 is an open reading frame, and its role is uncertain. Between the trimmed V and J ends, which lost 8 bases and 0 bases, there was a span of 11 bases. The CDR3 extends over 14 amino acids. CDR3 protein: CASLERDSYNEQFF. CDR3 DNA: TGCGCCAGCCTGGAACGGGACTCCTACAATGAGCAGTTCTTC.

The chain carries TRBV18 and TRBJ1-2, with TRBD1 as a possible D gene (5 bases). Germline V lookup: CDR1 KGHSH, CDR2 LQKENI. Trimming took off 3 bases at V and 8 bases at J, with 13 bases between the two ends. The CDR3 runs 13 residues. The DNA of the CDR3 is TGTGCCAGCTCACCCGATCGAGGGGAAGGCTACACCTTC. This encodes CASSPDRGEGYTF.

The V and J genes are TRBV28 and TRBJ2-7, with 9 bases that match TRBD1. The length of the CDR3 is 19 residues. V lost 7 bases to trimming and J lost 0 bases; unmatched junction nucleotides: 19. Germline CDR1 is MDHEN and CDR2 is SYDVKM. The CDR3 region is CASTNYGTGRLKPSYEQYF. CDR3 in DNA: TGTGCCAGCACAAACTATGGGACAGGGAGACTTAAACCCTCCTACGAGCAGTACTTC.

V gene TRBV19 combines with J gene TRBJ2-7; D not certain. V was cut by 7 bases and J by 2 bases, with 18 bases left in between. This CDR3 comprises 15 residues. Looked up from germline, CDR1 is LNHDA and CDR2 is SQIVND (reference sequence). CDR3 protein: CASKGQTKGTYEQYF. The CDR3 coding sequence is TGTGCCAGTAAAGGTCAGACAAAGGGAACCTACGAGCAGTACTTC.